Listed here are 16 T cell receptor beta chains from one sample, sequenced in a study of T cell responses to AZD1222 COVID-19 vaccine (dated by TCRdb to about 2021). The library was built by means of the immunoSEQ multiplex PCR assay. TCRdb stores this immuneACCESS table with in-frame sequences only. Part of the clones is absent; in the studies checked, under half of the shortfall reflects unresolved V genes, and no reason is known for the rest. The sample contains 100,000 or so clones, 92% of them found a single time. 1% to 1.5% of the sample comes from the top ten. The time point label on this specimen signifies: baseline before first vaccination. Material: peripheral blood, obtained on day 0 of AZD1222 vaccination. Receptor source: an adult in good health.

The chain joins TRBV3-1 (or the pseudogene TRBV3-2) to TRBJ1-6, with TRBD1 identical over 7 bases. The V gene's germline CDR1 is LGHDT and CDR2 YNNKEL (reference sequence). The length of the CDR3 is 14 residues. The V and J ends lost 1 base and 7 bases, in that order; junction bases with no gene match: 1. This CDR3 is CASSQVQGNSPLHF. Written as DNA, the CDR3 is TGTGCCAGCAGCCAAGTACAGGGGAATTCACCCCTCCACTTT.

The chain carries TRBV28 and TRBJ1-5, with D possibly TRBD1 on 5 matching bases. Trimming took off 5 bases at V and 9 bases at J, with 11 bases between the two ends. In germline, CDR1 is MDHEN, CDR2 SYDVKM. This CDR3 contains 12 residues. CDR3 loop: CASSTMRGPQHF. CDR3 in DNA: TGTGCCAGCAGTACCATGAGGGGGCCCCAGCATTTT.

In the case of this clone: Lacking the conserved final phenylalanine or tryptophan, this CDR3 likely reflects a read error. The limits of the CDR3 on the DNA are not certain, so only TCRdb's listed CDR3 is given. The chain employs TRBV19 and TRBJ1-2; whether TRBD1, the table's D call, matches the DNA was not checked. The germline CDR1 and CDR2 sequences are LNHDA and SQIVND (reference sequence). The CDR3 is 12 amino acids long, termini counted. The CDR3 protein is CASSSPGQGPLV.

DNA of the CDR3: TGCGCCAGCAGCCAGACTAGCAGCTCCTACAATGAGCAGTTCTTC. Amino acid sequence: CASSQTSSSYNEQFF. The rearrangement joins TRBV4-3 to TRBJ2-1, with 7 bases that match TRBD2. The germline CDR1 and CDR2 sequences are LGHNA and YSLEER. V shed 3 bases, J shed 0 bases, and the junction held 2 bases outside the gene matches. The CDR3 spans 15 residues.

This chain uses TRBV11-3 with TRBJ2-1; 7 positions match TRBD2. The germline CDR1 and CDR2 sequences are SGHNT and YENEEA. The CDR3 sequence is 16 residues long. Unmatched junction bases numbered 12, after V lost 5 bases and J lost 5 bases. The CDR3 DNA reads TGTGCCAGCAGCGATCCGGCGGCGGGGGAAAACAATGAGCAGTTCTTC. Protein: CASSDPAAGENNEQFF.

This clone was picked up a small number of times. The genes are TRBV7-6 and TRBJ1-4; perhaps TRBD1 as D (5 bases). Trimming removed 5 bases at V and 8 bases at J, with 18 bases between. Per the germline V gene, CDR1 is SGHVS and CDR2 is FNYEAQ. CDR3 length equals 15 residues. CDR3 sequence: CASSATRVYSEKLFF. The CDR3 nucleotides are TGTGCCAGCAGCGCAACCAGGGTGTATAGCGAAAAACTGTTTTTT. The variable domain in full, completed from reference TRBV7-6 and TRBJ1-4, reads GAGVSQSPRYKVTKRGQDVALRCDPISGHVSLYWYRQALGQGPEFLTYFNYEAQQDKSGLPNDRFSAERPEGSISTLTIQRTEQRDSAMYRCASSATRVYSEKLFFGSGTQLSVL.

The gene calls are TRBV25-1 and TRBJ2-7; TRBD1 agrees at 7 bases. This CDR3 comprises 11 residues. After removal of 10 bases from V and 2 bases from J, the junction contained 2 bases not matched to a gene. Per the germline V gene, CDR1 is MGHDK and CDR2 is SYGVNS. The CDR3 is CATGTAYEQYF. CDR3 coding DNA: TGTGCCACCGGGACAGCCTACGAGCAGTACTTC.

The chain joins TRBV6-2 or TRBV6-3 to TRBJ2-3; TRBD2 might be the D (6 bases). The germline gives CDR1 MNHEY, CDR2 SVGEGT. Trimming stripped 6 bases from V and 6 bases from J, with 16 bases between. The CDR3 has 14 amino acids. The CDR3 reads CASSYGTPPDTQYF. For the CDR3, the DNA is TGTGCCAGCAGCTATGGGACTCCCCCTGATACGCAGTATTTT.

J is TRBJ2-7 and V is TRBV13; D call uncertain. The germline V gene has CDR1 PRHDT and CDR2 FYEKMQ (reference sequence). This CDR3 contains 14 residues. Trimming cost V 4 bases and J 0 bases, with 10 bases left between them. CDR3 residues: CASSSTATSYEQYF. The CDR3 region has the DNA TGTGCCAGCAGCTCGACGGCTACCTCCTACGAGCAGTACTTC.

The genes are TRBV7-9 and TRBJ1-5; D call uncertain. The V end was cut by 1 base, the J end by 0 bases, with 4 bases between. Per the germline V gene, CDR1 is SEHNR and CDR2 is FQNEAQ (reference sequence). The CDR3 is 14 amino acids. In DNA, the CDR3 is TGTGCCAGCAGCTTAGGTAATAGCAATCAGCCCCAGCATTTT. It codes for CASSLGNSNQPQHF. The entire variable domain, with the rest obtained from reference TRBV7-9 and TRBJ1-5, is as follows: DTGVSQNPRHKITKRGQNVTFRCDPISEHNRLYWYRQTLGQGPEFLTYFQNEAQLEKSRLLSDRFSAERPKGSFSTLEIQRTEQGDSAMYLCASSLGNSNQPQHFGDGTRLSIL.

The rearrangement joins TRBV7-2 to TRBJ1-2, with TRBD1 identical over 11 bases. After removal of 1 base from V and 0 bases from J, the junction contained 1 base not matched to a gene. The CDR3 spans 16 residues. Germline CDR1 and CDR2: SGHTA and FQGNSA. The CDR3 DNA is TGTGCCAGCAGCTTAGTGGGACAGGGGGCTAACTATGGCTACACCTTC. Translating it yields CASSLVGQGANYGYTF.

The chain employs TRBV28 and TRBJ2-5; D call uncertain. Per germline, CDR1 MDHEN and CDR2 SYDVKM. The V end lost 1 base, the J end lost 4 bases, and 16 bases lay between the germline ends. This CDR3 region has 16 residues. The CDR3 protein is CASSLSFGQFSETQYF. The CDR3 DNA follows: TGTGCCAGCAGTTTATCTTTTGGGCAGTTTTCAGAGACCCAGTACTTC.

This rearrangement joins TRBV5-1 to TRBJ2-1; 10 bases map to TRBD2. The CDR3 has 16 amino acids. V shed 0 bases and J 7 bases; nucleotides not matched to a gene: 7. Germline CDR1 and CDR2: SGHRS and YFSETQ. CDR3 DNA sequence: TGCGCCAGCAGCTTGGGGGGGACTAGCGTGAGGAATGAGCAGTTCTTC. It codes for CASSLGGTSVRNEQFF.

The table lists this clone with a count of one. The V gene is TRBV11-3, the J gene TRBJ1-1; D is undetermined. CDR1 and CDR2 from the germline V gene are SGHNT and YENEEA. Trimming pared 3 bases from V and 0 bases from J, leaving 5 bases between. This CDR3 has 13 amino acids. The chain's CDR3 is CASSFTLNTEAFF. The CDR3 nucleotides read TGTGCCAGCAGCTTCACATTGAACACTGAAGCTTTCTTT.

Concerning this clone itself: The sample carries other DNA sequences with the same CDR3. The chain couples TRBV2 to TRBJ1-1, with 7 bases aligning to TRBD1. The CDR3 is made up of 15 amino acids. The trim removed 7 bases at V and 0 bases at J, leaving 8 bases unmatched. Per germline, CDR1 SNHLY and CDR2 FYNNEI. CDR3 coding DNA: TGTGCCAGCACTAGACAGGGTTCAATGAACACTGAAGCTTTCTTT. Protein product: CASTRQGSMNTEAFF.

V gene TRBV19 combines with J gene TRBJ2-7; 7 bases are shared with TRBD1. The J segment lost 0 bases and the V segment lost 5 bases, leaving 4 bases of the junction unmatched. The CDR3 consists of 14 residues. Germline V lookup: CDR1 LNHDA, CDR2 SQIVND (reference sequence). This CDR3 reads CASSRQGSSYEQYF. The DNA for the CDR3 is TGTGCCAGTAGTCGACAGGGAAGCTCCTACGAGCAGTACTTC.